This TCR beta chain was obtained from a study of T cells in severe cutaneous drug reactions. Background on the study: Blister fluid/cells and PBMC came from acute- or recovery-stage patients.

Sequenced patients had Stevens-Johnson syndrome or toxic epidermal necrolysis caused by carbamazepine. Peripheral blood was from CBZ-SJS/TEN patients: a few Han Chinese, six European. Study-level results: Tolerant-control and healthy-donor PBMC lacked or rarely had the public CDR3 found in blisters.

This clonotype shows up as medium-sized by frequency. Its antigen is not known. Libraries were made by iRepertoire multiplex PCR with TCR subtype-specific primers for bulk and single-cell sequencing. Input for bulk TCR libraries: roughly 90-550 ng RNA per sample. TCRdb re-called the multiplex PCR reads, yielding one record per CDR3 amino acid sequence without DNA. Its table lists approximately 2,000 distinct CDR3 sequences. CDR1 SGHTA and CDR2 FQGNSA come from the germline V gene. CDR3 length equals 13 residues. The V gene is TRBV7-2, the J gene TRBJ2-3; no DNA is available, so the TRBD2 call from TCRdb remains unchecked. Sequencing was carried out using PBMCs. The TCR originated in a human donor with Stevens-Johnson syndrome, a severe cutaneous drug reaction. The CDR3 sequence: CASSAERGDTQYF.